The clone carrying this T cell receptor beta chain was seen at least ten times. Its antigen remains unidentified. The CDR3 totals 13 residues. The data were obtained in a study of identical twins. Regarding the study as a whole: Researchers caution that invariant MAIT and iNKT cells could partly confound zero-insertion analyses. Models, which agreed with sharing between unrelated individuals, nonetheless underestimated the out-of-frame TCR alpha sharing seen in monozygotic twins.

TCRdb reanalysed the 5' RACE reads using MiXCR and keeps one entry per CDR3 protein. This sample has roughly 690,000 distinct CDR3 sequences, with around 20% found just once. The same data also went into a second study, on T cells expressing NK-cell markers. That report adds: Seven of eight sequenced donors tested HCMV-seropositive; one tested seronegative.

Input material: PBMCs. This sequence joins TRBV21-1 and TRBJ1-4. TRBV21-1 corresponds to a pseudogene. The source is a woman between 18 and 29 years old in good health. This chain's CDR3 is CASIWAPNEKLFF. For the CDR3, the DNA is TGTGCCAGCATCTGGGCCCCAAATGAAAAACTGTTTTTT.